The 5 T cell receptor beta chains given below trace back to one sample, sequenced in a study of blood T cell repertoires in COVID-19. This table comes from immunoSEQ multiplex PCR, and its TCRdb copy is limited to in-frame clones, with some not included. This table holds 250,000 to 350,000 clones, roughly 87% found once. Sequences were obtained from peripheral blood. Receptor source: a woman between 45 and 60 years old who had recovered from COVID-19.

The chain links TRBV19 to TRBJ1-2; D unclear. Trimming shortened V by 4 bases and J by 5 bases, and 14 bases separated the two germline ends. Germline V CDR1 and CDR2: LNHDA, SQIVND (reference sequence). This CDR3 has 14 amino acids. In DNA, the CDR3 is TGTGCCAGTAGTAGTACGGGATTAAGTTATGGCTACACCTTC. It codes for CASSSTGLSYGYTF.

This rearrangement joins TRBV20-1 to TRBJ1-2; D is unresolved. This CDR3 spans 11 amino acids. The V and J ends lost 3 bases and 7 bases respectively, with 9 bases between them. Germline CDR1 is DFQATT and CDR2 is SNEGSKA (reference sequence). CDR3 sequence reads: CSARRNLGYTF. The DNA for the CDR3 is TGCAGTGCTAGGAGAAACCTTGGCTACACCTTC.

The rearrangement links TRBV27 to TRBJ1-5; D perhaps matches TRBD1 (5 bases). The germline V gene encodes CDR1 MNHEY and CDR2 SMNVEV (reference sequence). This CDR3 has 19 amino acids. The V end was cut by 0 bases, the J end by 5 bases, with 23 bases between. The CDR3 nucleotides read TGTGCCAGCAGTTTATCGGGGCTCCCTCCCTGGCCCTATTATCAGCCCCAGCATTTT. This codes for CASSLSGLPPWPYYQPQHF.

This chain joins TRBV6-1 and TRBJ1-4, with D maybe TRBD1 (6 bases). Germline V lookup: CDR1 MNHNS, CDR2 SASEGT. Trimming cost V 3 bases and J 0 bases, with 14 bases left between them. CDR3 size: 17 residues. The CDR3 DNA follows: TGTGCCAGCAGTGAGCAAGGGGGATTAACAACTAATGAAAAACTGTTTTTT. It codes for CASSEQGGLTTNEKLFF.

The J gene is TRBJ1-5, the V gene TRBV6-2 or TRBV6-3, with D maybe TRBD1 (5 bases). This CDR3 spans 15 amino acids. Looked up from germline, CDR1 is MNHEY and CDR2 is SVGEGT. Trimming took off 0 bases at V and 2 bases at J, with 8 bases between the two ends. CDR3 sequence: CASSYSRGGNQPQHF. The CDR3 region has the DNA TGTGCCAGCAGTTACTCACGGGGGGGCAATCAGCCCCAGCATTTT.